This T cell receptor (beta chain) was sequenced in a study of identical twins. Germline values: CDR1 KGHSH, CDR2 LQKENI. V gave up 3 bases and J gave up 3 bases, with 17 bases separating them. This CDR3 has 17 residues. This clonotype has only a few counts. MiXCR, run by TCRdb on the 5' RACE reads, gives a single entry per CDR3 protein. The sample has some 230,000 distinct CDR3 sequences, 6% to 7% seen once. The same data also contributed to another study, on T cells expressing NK-cell markers.

The TCR comes from a woman between 18 and 30 years old in good health. The rearrangement uses TRBV18 and TRBJ2-2; a weak D match, TRBD2 (6 bases). Sequenced: CD8+ T cells sorted from blood. The CDR3 is CASSPRQEGLYTGELFF. Written as DNA, the CDR3 is TGTGCCAGCTCACCGCGTCAGGAGGGGCTTTACACCGGGGAGCTGTTTTTT.